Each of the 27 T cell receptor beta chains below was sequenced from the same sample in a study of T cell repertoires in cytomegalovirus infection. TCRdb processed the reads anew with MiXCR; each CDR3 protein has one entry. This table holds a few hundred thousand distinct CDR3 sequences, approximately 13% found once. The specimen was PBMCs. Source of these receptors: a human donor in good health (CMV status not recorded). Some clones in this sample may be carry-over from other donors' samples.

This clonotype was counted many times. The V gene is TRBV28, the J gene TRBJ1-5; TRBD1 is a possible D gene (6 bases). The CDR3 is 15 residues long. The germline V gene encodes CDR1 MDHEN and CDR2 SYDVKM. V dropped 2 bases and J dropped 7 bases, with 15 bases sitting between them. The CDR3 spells CASSLARARGQPQHF. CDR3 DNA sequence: TGTGCCAGCAGTTTAGCCCGCGCGAGGGGGCAGCCCCAGCATTTT.

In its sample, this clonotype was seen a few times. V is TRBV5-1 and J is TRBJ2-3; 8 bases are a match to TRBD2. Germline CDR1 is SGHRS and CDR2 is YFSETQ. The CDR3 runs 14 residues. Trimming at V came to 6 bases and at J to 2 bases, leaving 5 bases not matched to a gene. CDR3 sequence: CASTREGLTDTQYF. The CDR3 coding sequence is TGCGCCAGCACTCGGGAGGGGCTCACAGATACGCAGTATTTT.

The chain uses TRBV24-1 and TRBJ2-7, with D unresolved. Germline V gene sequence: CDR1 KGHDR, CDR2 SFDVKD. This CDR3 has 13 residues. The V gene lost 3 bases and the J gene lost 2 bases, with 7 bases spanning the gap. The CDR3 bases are TGTGCCACCAGTGATGGGGTAACCTACGAGCAGTACTTC. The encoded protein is CATSDGVTYEQYF.

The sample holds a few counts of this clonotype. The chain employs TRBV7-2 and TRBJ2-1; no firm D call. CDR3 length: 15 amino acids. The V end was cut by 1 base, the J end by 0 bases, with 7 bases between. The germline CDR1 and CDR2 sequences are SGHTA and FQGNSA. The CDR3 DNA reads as TGTGCCAGCAGCTTAGGAGCGTTCTCCTACAATGAGCAGTTCTTC. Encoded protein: CASSLGAFSYNEQFF. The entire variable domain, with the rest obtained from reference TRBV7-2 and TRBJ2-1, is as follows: GAGVSQSPSNKVTEKGKDVELRCDPISGHTALYWYRQSLGQGLEFLIYFQGNSAPDKSGLPSDRFSAERTGGSVSTLTIQRTQQEDSAVYLCASSLGAFSYNEQFFGPGTRLTVL.

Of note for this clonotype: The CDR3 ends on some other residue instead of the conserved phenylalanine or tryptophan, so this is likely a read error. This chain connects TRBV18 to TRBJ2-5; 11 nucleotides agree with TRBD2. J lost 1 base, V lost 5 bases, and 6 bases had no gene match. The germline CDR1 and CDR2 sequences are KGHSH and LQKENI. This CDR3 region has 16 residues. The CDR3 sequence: CASSLTSGNVQETQYL. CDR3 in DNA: TGTGCCAGCTCATTGACTAGCGGGAACGTCCAAGAGACCCAGTACTTA.

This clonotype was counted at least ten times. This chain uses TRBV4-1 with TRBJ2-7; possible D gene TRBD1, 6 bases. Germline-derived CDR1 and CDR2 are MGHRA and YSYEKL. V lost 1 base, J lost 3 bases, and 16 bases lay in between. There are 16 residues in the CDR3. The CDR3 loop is CASSQGDIRGDYEQYF. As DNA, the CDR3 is TGCGCCAGCAGCCAAGGGGACATTAGAGGAGACTACGAGCAGTACTTC.

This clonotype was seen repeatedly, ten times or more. The CDR3 nucleotides are TGCGCCAGCAGCCAGAATATGGATACGCAGTATTTT. This codes for CASSQNMDTQYF. V is TRBV4-1 and J is TRBJ2-3, with no clear D. V was cut by 3 bases and J by 6 bases, with 7 bases left in between. This CDR3 has 12 amino acids. Germline CDR1 reads MGHRA; CDR2 reads YSYEKL.

The CDR3 DNA reads TGCAGCGTTGTATTTTCATTGGCGGACACAGATACGCAGTATTTT. It is translated as CSVVFSLADTDTQYF. This chain links TRBV29-1 with TRBJ2-3; D gene uncertain. V lost 4 bases to trimming and J lost 2 bases, with 16 bases between them. Germline values: CDR1 SQVTM, CDR2 ANQGSEA. The CDR3 sequence is 15 residues long.

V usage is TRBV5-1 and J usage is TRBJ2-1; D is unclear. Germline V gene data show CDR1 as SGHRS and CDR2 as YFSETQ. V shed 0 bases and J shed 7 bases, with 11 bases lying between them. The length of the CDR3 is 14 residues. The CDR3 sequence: CASSLVGMGNEQFF. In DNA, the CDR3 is TGCGCCAGCAGCTTGGTTGGGATGGGGAATGAGCAGTTCTTC.

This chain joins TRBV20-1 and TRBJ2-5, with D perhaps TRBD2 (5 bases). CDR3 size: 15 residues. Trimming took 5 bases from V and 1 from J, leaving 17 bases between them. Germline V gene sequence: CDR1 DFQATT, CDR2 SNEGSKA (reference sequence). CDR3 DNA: TGCAGTGCTCGAAGCCGCACTAGGATCCAAGAGACCCAGTACTTC. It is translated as CSARSRTRIQETQYF.

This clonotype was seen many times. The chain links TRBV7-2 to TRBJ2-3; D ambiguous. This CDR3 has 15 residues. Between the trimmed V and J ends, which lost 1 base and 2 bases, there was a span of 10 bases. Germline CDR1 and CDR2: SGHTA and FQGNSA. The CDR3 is CASSLESRFTDTQYF. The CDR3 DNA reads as TGTGCCAGCAGCTTAGAGTCGCGGTTCACAGATACGCAGTATTTT.

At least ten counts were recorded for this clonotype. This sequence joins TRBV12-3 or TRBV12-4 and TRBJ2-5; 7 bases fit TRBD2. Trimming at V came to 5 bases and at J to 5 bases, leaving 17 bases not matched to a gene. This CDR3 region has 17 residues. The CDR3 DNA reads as TGTGCCAGCAGTACCCTGACTAGCTTGGGGGTGAGGGAGACCCAGTACTTC. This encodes CASSTLTSLGVRETQYF.

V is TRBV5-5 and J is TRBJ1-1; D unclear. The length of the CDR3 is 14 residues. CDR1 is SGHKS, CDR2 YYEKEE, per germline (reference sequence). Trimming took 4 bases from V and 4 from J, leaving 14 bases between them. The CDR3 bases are TGTGCCAGCAGCGGAATCAGGTCGGGCACTGAAGCTTTCTTT. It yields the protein CASSGIRSGTEAFF.

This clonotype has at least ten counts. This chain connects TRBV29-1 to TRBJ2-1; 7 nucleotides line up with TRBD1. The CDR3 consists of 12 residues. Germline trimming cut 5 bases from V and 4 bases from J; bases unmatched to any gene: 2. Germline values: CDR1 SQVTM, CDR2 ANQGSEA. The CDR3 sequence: CSVWDRYNEQFF. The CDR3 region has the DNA TGCAGCGTTTGGGACAGATACAATGAGCAGTTCTTC.

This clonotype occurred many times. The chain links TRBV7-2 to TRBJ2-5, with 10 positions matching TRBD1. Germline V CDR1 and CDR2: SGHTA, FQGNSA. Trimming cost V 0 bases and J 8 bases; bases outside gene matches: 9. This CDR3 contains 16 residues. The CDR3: CASSLAGGTGVLTQYF. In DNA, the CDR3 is TGTGCCAGCAGCTTAGCGGGGGGGACAGGGGTGTTAACCCAGTACTTC.

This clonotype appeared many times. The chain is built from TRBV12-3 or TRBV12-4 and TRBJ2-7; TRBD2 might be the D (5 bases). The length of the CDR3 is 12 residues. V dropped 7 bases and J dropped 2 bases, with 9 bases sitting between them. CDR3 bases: TGTGCCAGCAAGGCGGGTCCCTACGAGCAGTACTTC. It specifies CASKAGPYEQYF.

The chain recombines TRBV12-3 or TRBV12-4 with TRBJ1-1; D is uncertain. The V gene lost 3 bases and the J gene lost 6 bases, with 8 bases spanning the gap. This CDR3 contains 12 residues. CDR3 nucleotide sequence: TGTGCCAGCAGTTTGCGGGTCGCTGAAGCTTTCTTT. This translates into CASSLRVAEAFF.

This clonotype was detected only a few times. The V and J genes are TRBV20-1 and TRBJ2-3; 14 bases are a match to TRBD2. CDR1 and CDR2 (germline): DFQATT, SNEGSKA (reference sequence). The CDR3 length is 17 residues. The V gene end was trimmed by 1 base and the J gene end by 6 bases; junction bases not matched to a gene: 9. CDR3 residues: CSARVFGTSGRFDTQYF. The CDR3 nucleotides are TGCAGTGCTAGAGTCTTCGGGACTAGCGGGAGATTCGATACGCAGTATTTT.

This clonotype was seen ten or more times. CDR3 in amino acids: CASSPQGYVTEAFF. CDR3 in DNA: TGTGCCAGCAGCCCACAGGGTTACGTTACTGAAGCTTTCTTT. The chain recombines TRBV12-3 or TRBV12-4 with TRBJ1-1, with a tentative D call TRBD1 (6 bases). The CDR3 has 14 residues. Trimming took 6 bases from V and 5 from J, leaving 16 bases between them.

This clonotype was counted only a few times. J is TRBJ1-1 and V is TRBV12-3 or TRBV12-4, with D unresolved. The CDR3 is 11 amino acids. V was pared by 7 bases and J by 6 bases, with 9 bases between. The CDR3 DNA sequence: TGTGCCAGCACCCAAAACTCTGAAGCTTTCTTT. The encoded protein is CASTQNSEAFF.

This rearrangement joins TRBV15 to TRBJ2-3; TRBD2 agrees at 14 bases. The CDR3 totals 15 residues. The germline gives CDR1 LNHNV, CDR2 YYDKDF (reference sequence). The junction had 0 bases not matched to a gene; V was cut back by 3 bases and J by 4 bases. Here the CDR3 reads CATSRTSGGADTQYF. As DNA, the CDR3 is TGTGCCACCAGCAGGACTAGCGGGGGGGCAGATACGCAGTATTTT.

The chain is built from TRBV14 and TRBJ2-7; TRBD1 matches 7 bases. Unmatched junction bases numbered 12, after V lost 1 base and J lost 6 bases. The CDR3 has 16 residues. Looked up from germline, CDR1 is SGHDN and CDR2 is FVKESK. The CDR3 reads CASSQVHRGTGREQYF. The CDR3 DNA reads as TGTGCCAGCAGCCAAGTACACAGGGGAACCGGACGCGAGCAGTACTTC.

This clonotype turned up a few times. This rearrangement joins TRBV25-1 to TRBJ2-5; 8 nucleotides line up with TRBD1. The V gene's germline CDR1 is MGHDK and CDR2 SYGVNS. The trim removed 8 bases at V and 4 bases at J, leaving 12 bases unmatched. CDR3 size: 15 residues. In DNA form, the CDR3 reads TGTGCCAGCGCACCTCCTGGGACAGGCGGAGAGACCCAGTACTTC. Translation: CASAPPGTGGETQYF.

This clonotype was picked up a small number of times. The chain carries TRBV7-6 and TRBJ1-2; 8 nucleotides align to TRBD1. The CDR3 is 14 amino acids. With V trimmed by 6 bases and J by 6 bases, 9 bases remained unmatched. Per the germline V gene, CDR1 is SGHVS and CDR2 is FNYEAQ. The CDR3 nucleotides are TGTGCCAGCAGAATCGCAGGGGGCAGTGATGGCTACACCTTC. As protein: CASRIAGGSDGYTF.

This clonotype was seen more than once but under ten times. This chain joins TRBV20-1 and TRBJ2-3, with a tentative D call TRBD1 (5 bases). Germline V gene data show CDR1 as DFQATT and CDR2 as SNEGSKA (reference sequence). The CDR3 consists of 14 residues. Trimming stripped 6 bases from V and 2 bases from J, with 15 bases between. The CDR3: CSAPDILNTDTQYF. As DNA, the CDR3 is TGCAGTGCCCCGGACATCCTAAACACAGATACGCAGTATTTT.

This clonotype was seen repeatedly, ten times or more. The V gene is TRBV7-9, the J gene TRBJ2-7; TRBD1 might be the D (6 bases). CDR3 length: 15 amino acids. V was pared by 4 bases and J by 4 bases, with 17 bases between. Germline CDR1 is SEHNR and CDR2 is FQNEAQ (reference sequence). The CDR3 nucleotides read TGTGCCAGCAGCTCTCTGACAGGAGTCCGATACGAGCAGTACTTC. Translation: CASSSLTGVRYEQYF.

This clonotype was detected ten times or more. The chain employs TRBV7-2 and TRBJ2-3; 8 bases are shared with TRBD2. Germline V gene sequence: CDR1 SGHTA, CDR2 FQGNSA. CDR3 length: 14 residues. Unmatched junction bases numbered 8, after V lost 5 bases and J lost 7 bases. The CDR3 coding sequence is TGTGCCAGCAGCACCCGGGGGGGACATTATACGCAGTATTTT. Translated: CASSTRGGHYTQYF.